The following is a T cell receptor (beta chain) sequence with its context. Its matching antigen is unknown. The sample originates from a study of a mutant IDH1 vaccine in newly diagnosed glioma. The data were produced by immunoSEQ multiplex PCR, yet TCRdb's version contains in-frame clones alone and is incomplete. The table has 60,000 or so clones, about 91% seen once. This CDR3 has 14 residues. The V gene end was trimmed by 3 bases and the J gene end by 6 bases; junction bases not matched to a gene: 6. CDR1 SGDLS and CDR2 YYNGEE come from the germline V gene. Time point noted: week 11, during vaccination. Vaccination used 300 ug of mutant IDH1 20-mer peptide per dose, with topical imiquimod.

This chain uses TRBV9 with TRBJ1-5, with 7 bases that match TRBD1. This material consisted of PBMCs, taken from a glioma patient whose treatment included an IDH1 peptide vaccine. The TCR comes from a man in his forties or fifties with glioma. This CDR3 reads CASSAQGQGQPQHF. CDR3 nucleotide sequence: TGTGCCAGCAGCGCACAGGGGCAGGGTCAGCCCCAGCATTTT.